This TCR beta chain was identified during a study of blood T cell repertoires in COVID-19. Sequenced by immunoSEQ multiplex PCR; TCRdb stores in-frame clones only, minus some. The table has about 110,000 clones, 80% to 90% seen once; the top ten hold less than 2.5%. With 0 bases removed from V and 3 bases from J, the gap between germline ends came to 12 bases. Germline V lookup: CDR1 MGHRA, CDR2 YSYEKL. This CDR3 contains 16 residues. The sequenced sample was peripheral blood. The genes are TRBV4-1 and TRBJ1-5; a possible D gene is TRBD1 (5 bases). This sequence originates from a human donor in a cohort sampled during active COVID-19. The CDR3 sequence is CASSQDPAGNNQPQHF. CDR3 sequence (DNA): TGCGCCAGCAGCCAAGATCCGGCAGGGAACAATCAGCCCCAGCATTTT.